The clone carrying this T cell receptor beta chain was seen at least ten times. The antigen is not known. Prepared TCR beta cDNA libraries contained unique molecular identifiers. The yield from approximately 1 to 10 million T cells was 500,000 or so cDNA molecules in total. TCRdb processed the PCR reads anew with MiXCR; each CDR3 protein has one entry. The data show about 260,000 distinct CDR3 sequences, with 35% to 40% seen just once and 4% to 6% held by the top ten. These data come from a study of post-analysis software for immune sequencing data. In the study overall: Several disease courses (relapsing-remitting, secondary progressive and progressive-relapsing) of multiple sclerosis were included. Overall study results and limits: Normalized Chao1 diversity in multiple sclerosis patients fell significantly below that of controls. Relative to controls, patients had about five TRBV segments at higher frequency, with TRBV5-6, TRBV5-1 and TRBV20-1 among these. Strong co-clustering by F measure was evident for samples that had been prepared in the same batch.

The germline gives CDR1 MGHRA, CDR2 YSYEKL. The CDR3 has 15 residues. J lost 2 bases, V lost 1 base, and 4 bases had no gene match. The V call is TRBV4-1, the J call TRBJ2-5, with 7 bases identical to TRBD1. The receptor comes from a girl under 18 with multiple sclerosis. Sequences were obtained from blood. As DNA, the CDR3 is TGCGCCAGCAGCCAAGCCGGGACAGTGCAAGAGACCCAGTACTTC. This gives the protein CASSQAGTVQETQYF.